A single TCR beta chain is shown here with its context. Authors' data handling: Estimates of nucleated cell counts were drawn from the amplification of reference gene primers. The protocol was immunoSEQ multiplex PCR, while the TCRdb copy is restricted to in-frame clones and leaves out a portion. Clone size and V and J calls were adopted from that table, with D and trimming inferred from the DNA. The data hold 200,000 to 250,000 clones, with about 83% observed a single time. V lost 0 bases to trimming and J lost 5 bases; unmatched junction nucleotides: 13. Germline V gene lookup returns CDR1 MNHNS and CDR2 SASEGT. The length of the CDR3 is 18 residues. These data originate in a study of blood T cell repertoires in COVID-19. Study details: Samples of COVID-19 (acute and convalescent) were obtained from the United States, Italy and Spain. From T cells, B-cell-depleted T cells, or PBMCs came the material, which was cDNA or gDNA.

The chain has TRBV6-1 and TRBJ2-5, with TRBD2 matching 9 bases. This receptor was obtained from a woman in her twenties or thirties with COVID-19, enrolled during active disease. The specimen sequenced was peripheral blood. CDR3 nucleotide sequence: TGTGCCAGCAGTGAAGCAACGACTAGCGGCCTATATACGGAGACCCAGTACTTC. Translation: CASSEATTSGLYTETQYF.